The sequence of this T cell receptor beta chain was determined in a study of blood T cell repertoires in COVID-19. This CDR3 region has 15 residues. Trimming left V 3 bases short and J 10 bases short, with 19 bases between. Germline V gene sequence: CDR1 MDHEN, CDR2 SYDVKM. Under the authors' procedure: Quantification of nucleated cells was approximated via reference gene primer amplification. Assay: immunoSEQ multiplex PCR; the TCRdb copy retains only in-frame clones and omits some. The V and J calls and clone size come from that table; D and trimming were worked out from the DNA. The sample has approximately 140,000 clones, 88% seen once; the top ten hold roughly 2.1%.

The sequencing input was peripheral blood. This clonotype was obtained from a human donor in a cohort sampled during active COVID-19. The chain uses TRBV28 and TRBJ2-1, with D perhaps TRBD2 (5 bases). The CDR3 DNA is TGTGCCAGCAGTTTTAAATTAAAGCGAGGAGGAGAGCAGTTCTTC. This gives the protein CASSFKLKRGGEQFF.